The rows below give T cell receptor beta chains drawn from one sample of a study of T cells in Graves' hyperthyroidism and ophthalmopathy. Each CDR3 protein gets one entry after TCRdb re-called the multiplex PCR reads with MiXCR. The data hold 600,000 to 700,000 distinct CDR3 sequences, with about 14% observed a single time. Input material: blood. The receptor source for this set is a woman aged 40 to 49 with Graves' ophthalmopathy. Both conserved end residues are part of each CDR3. Fields, in order: V gene, J gene, clone size, D gene, CDR3 DNA, CDR3 protein. D genes are given only for firm matches. The size entry is marked missing in some rows and otherwise reads once, few, many or a size class.

TRBV12-3/TRBV12-4	TRBJ2-7	many	TRBD1	TGTGCCAGCACCGCTGGGGGACAGGGGGCCCACGAGCAGTACTTC	CASTAGGQGAHEQYF
TRBV28	TRBJ2-7	many	TRBD1	TGTGCCAGCAGGCCCGGACAACAGGGGTCCTACGAGCAGTACTTC	CASRPGQQGSYEQYF
TRBV15	TRBJ2-7	NA	TRBD1	TGTGCCACCAGCAGAACCCCGGGACAGGGAGAAAACGAGCAGTACTTC	CATSRTPGQGENEQYF
TRBV19	TRBJ1-5	many	NA	TGTGCCAGTAGTATAGTAGGCGGTGGTCAGCCCCAGCATTTT	CASSIVGGGQPQHF
TRBV6-2/TRBV6-3	TRBJ2-7	NA	TRBD1	TGTGCCAGCAGGCCGACAGGGGTGGGCGAGCAGTACTTC	CASRPTGVGEQYF
TRBV28	TRBJ2-7	NA	NA	TGTGCCAGCAGCCTAGCGTACACCTACGAGCAGTACTTC	CASSLAYTYEQYF
TRBV19	TRBJ1-5	many	NA	TGTGCCAGTAGAATGTCGCAGGCAGGGAATCAGCCCCAGCATTTT	CASRMSQAGNQPQHF
TRBV6-1	TRBJ1-2	NA	NA	TGTGCCAGCAGTGGGTTCGGGGTTCGAGGGGACTATGGCTACACCTTC	CASSGFGVRGDYGYTF
TRBV6-4	TRBJ1-2	many	TRBD1	TGTGCCAGCAGTGACTCCGGGACAGGGGGAGCCTATGGCTACACCTTC	CASSDSGTGGAYGYTF
TRBV24-1	TRBJ2-7	many	TRBD2	TGTGCCACCAGTGACCCCGTTAAGGGCGGGAGCTACGAGCAGTACTTC	CATSDPVKGGSYEQYF
TRBV20-1	TRBJ2-5	many	TRBD2	TGCAGTGCTACCACTAGCGGGAGTCACCAAGAGACCCAGTACTTC	CSATTSGSHQETQYF
TRBV6-1	TRBJ2-3	few	NA	TGTGCCAGCAGCCGGATCTATCTAGGAAGCACAGATACGCAGTATTTT	CASSRIYLGSTDTQYF
TRBV20-1	TRBJ2-2	many	TRBD2	TGCAGTGCTAGAGATATCGGGACTAGCGGGAGGGGGGGAAACACCGGGGAGCTGTTTTTT	CSARDIGTSGRGGNTGELFF
TRBV19	TRBJ1-1	many	NA	TGTGCCAGTAGTATTGTCATGAACACTGAAGCTTTCTTT	CASSIVMNTEAFF
TRBV18	TRBJ2-7	few	NA	TGTGCCAGCTCACCAGGGACCCAATCCGTGACCTACGAGCAGTACTTC	CASSPGTQSVTYEQYF
TRBV9	TRBJ2-5	many	TRBD2	TGTGCCAGCAGCGTAGGTCCTAGCGGGAGGGCCGAGACCCAGTACTTC	CASSVGPSGRAETQYF
TRBV15	TRBJ2-6	NA	NA	TGTGCCACCAGCAGAGATTCGGCGGACCGGGCCAACGTCCTGACTTTC	CATSRDSADRANVLTF
TRBV6-2/TRBV6-3	TRBJ1-5	NA	TRBD1	TGTGCCAGCAGTTACGAAGGACAGGGTTTCCAGCCCCAGCATTTT	CASSYEGQGFQPQHF
TRBV6-5	TRBJ2-7	many	TRBD2	TGTGCCAGCAGTTACTCGAAAGGCGGGAGCTTGAACGAGCAGTACTTC	CASSYSKGGSLNEQYF
TRBV6-2/TRBV6-3	TRBJ1-2	many	NA	TGTGCCAGCAGGCCTCCAGGGGAAGACTATGGCTACACCTTC	CASRPPGEDYGYTF
TRBV7-8	TRBJ2-1	many	NA	TGTGCCAGCGGCAGCACTCGTAATTACAATGAGCAGTTCTTC	CASGSTRNYNEQFF
TRBV3-1	TRBJ2-7	NA	NA	TGTGCCAGCAGCCAATCAGGCTGGGCCTACGAGCAGTACTTC	CASSQSGWAYEQYF
TRBV6-2/TRBV6-3	TRBJ2-7	many	TRBD2	TGTGCCAGCAACTACGTGGCGGGAGTGGGCGACGAGCAGTACTTC	CASNYVAGVGDEQYF
TRBV6-4	TRBJ2-5	many	TRBD1	TGTGCCAGCACCACGACAGGGCAAAGGGAGACCCAGTACTTC	CASTTTGQRETQYF
TRBV27	TRBJ2-7	many	TRBD1	TGTGCCAGCCGGACAGGGGCCCTTTCCTACGAGCAGTACTTC	CASRTGALSYEQYF
TRBV6-1	TRBJ1-5	NA	NA	TGTGCCAGCTTCCGCGGCATCACCCCGGAACCTAATCAGCCCCAGCATTTT	CASFRGITPEPNQPQHF
TRBV7-2	TRBJ1-1	many	TRBD1	TGTGCCAGCAGCCCACACGGGACAGCGAATGAAGCTTTCTTT	CASSPHGTANEAFF
TRBV7-2	TRBJ2-5	many	NA	TGTGCCAGCAGCTTAGATGTCAACCAAGAGACCCAGTACTTC	CASSLDVNQETQYF
TRBV30	TRBJ1-2	NA	NA	TGTGCCTGGAGCCTGGGGGCGCGGTATGGCTACACCTTC	CAWSLGARYGYTF
TRBV5-6	TRBJ1-2	many	TRBD1	TGTGCCAGCAGCTTGGACAGGGGAGGAGACTATGGCTACACCTTC	CASSLDRGGDYGYTF
TRBV18	TRBJ2-7	NA	TRBD1	TGTGCCAGCTCACAAATAGGGGGCAGATACGAGCAGTACTTC	CASSQIGGRYEQYF
TRBV18	TRBJ2-5	NA	NA	TGTGCCAGCTCACCCGGACGCTCAAAGGAGGAGACCCAGTACTTC	CASSPGRSKEETQYF
TRBV28	TRBJ1-2	many	NA	TGTGCCAGTTGGGACAACCAAAAAGGTGGCTACACCTTC	CASWDNQKGGYTF
TRBV7-3	TRBJ1-5	NA	NA	TGTGCCAGCAGCTTAAATGGGCAGAAAAGCAATCAGCCCCAGCATTTT	CASSLNGQKSNQPQHF
TRBV6-1	TRBJ1-5	many	NA	TGTGCCAGCGTGTCCCGGCAGGCAGGCAATCAGCCCCAGCATTTT	CASVSRQAGNQPQHF
TRBV12-3/TRBV12-4	TRBJ1-1	many	TRBD1	TGTGCCAGCACCCTCAGGGGGCGAGGCACTGAAGCTTTCTTT	CASTLRGRGTEAFF
TRBV29-1	TRBJ2-7	many	TRBD2	TGCAGCGTTGACTCGGGAGGGACCTACGAGCAGTACTTC	CSVDSGGTYEQYF
TRBV9	TRBJ2-7	NA	NA	TGTGCCAGCAGCGTAGGTCCGCTAAACTCCTACGAGCAGTACTTC	CASSVGPLNSYEQYF
TRBV28	TRBJ1-2	many	TRBD1	TGTGCCAGTATAGACAGGGATACAAACTATGGCTACACCTTC	CASIDRDTNYGYTF
TRBV11-1	TRBJ2-2	NA	TRBD1	TGTGCCAGCAGCTTCGCTGGGACAGGAATTCTTATGAACACCGGGGAGCTGTTTTTT	CASSFAGTGILMNTGELFF
TRBV6-1	TRBJ1-2	many	TRBD1	TGTGCCAGCAGGAGACAGGGAAACTATGGCTACACCTTC	CASRRQGNYGYTF
TRBV4-1	TRBJ1-5	NA	NA	TGCGCCAGCAGCCAAGATAGCCAGGGAAATCAGCCCCAGCATTTT	CASSQDSQGNQPQHF
TRBV6-2/TRBV6-3	TRBJ1-1	many	TRBD1	TGTGCCAGCACCAGGTCAGGGGGGAGAGTTGAAGCTTTCTTT	CASTRSGGRVEAFF
TRBV6-5	TRBJ2-7	NA	NA	TGTGCCAGCAGTTACTCGAGGGGCCTCTACGAGCAGTACTTC	CASSYSRGLYEQYF
TRBV6-1	TRBJ2-7	once	NA	TGTGCCAGCAGTGAACAGGACTCAACCTTCCAGTACTTC	CASSEQDSTFQYF
TRBV6-5	TRBJ1-1	many	TRBD1	TGTGCCAGCACCCCTACAGGGGCGGGAACTGAAGCTTTCTTT	CASTPTGAGTEAFF
TRBV19	TRBJ2-3	many	NA	TGTGCCAGTAGTATATCGAGCGGAGCTAGCACAGATACGCAGTATTTT	CASSISSGASTDTQYF
TRBV14	TRBJ2-2	many	NA	TGTGCCAGCAGCCCGCTGAACGGGGAGCTGTTTTTT	CASSPLNGELFF
TRBV11-2	TRBJ2-3	few	NA	TGTGCCAGCACCTTGGGATCCTCAGGGAGCACAGATACGCAGTATTTT	CASTLGSSGSTDTQYF
TRBV7-9	TRBJ2-7	many	NA	TGTGCCAGCAGCTTAGGTTCTGCGCCTGGCGAGCAGTACTTC	CASSLGSAPGEQYF
TRBV6-1	TRBJ1-5	many	NA	TGTGCCAGCAAATTACAAGGGGACAATCAGCCCCAGCATTTT	CASKLQGDNQPQHF
TRBV15	TRBJ2-7	many	NA	TGTGCCACCAGCAGAGGGTACGAGCCCCTACTCGAGCAGTACTTC	CATSRGYEPLLEQYF
TRBV20-1	TRBJ2-3	NA	TRBD2	TGCAGTGCTATATTAGCGGGAGGGGACGGGCAGCAGTATTTT	CSAILAGGDGQQYF
TRBV30	TRBJ1-2	NA	TRBD1	TGTGCCTGGAAACAGGGGGGCGACTATGGCTACACCTTC	CAWKQGGDYGYTF
TRBV4-2	TRBJ1-1	NA	TRBD1	TGTGCCAGCAGCCGCGACAGGGGAGAGTTTGGAGCTTTCTTT	CASSRDRGEFGAFF
TRBV28	TRBJ2-4	many	NA	TGTGCCAGCGCCTCAGCCGTGGGGGTCGGAAACATTCAGTACTTC	CASASAVGVGNIQYF
TRBV10-2	TRBJ2-5	NA	NA	TGCGCCAGCAGTGAGTTAGCGGTCCTGGGGGAGACCCAGTACTTC	CASSELAVLGETQYF
TRBV12-3/TRBV12-4	TRBJ1-1	many	NA	TGTGCCAGCAGTTTAGCAGGGGGGTGGACTGAAGCTTTCTTT	CASSLAGGWTEAFF